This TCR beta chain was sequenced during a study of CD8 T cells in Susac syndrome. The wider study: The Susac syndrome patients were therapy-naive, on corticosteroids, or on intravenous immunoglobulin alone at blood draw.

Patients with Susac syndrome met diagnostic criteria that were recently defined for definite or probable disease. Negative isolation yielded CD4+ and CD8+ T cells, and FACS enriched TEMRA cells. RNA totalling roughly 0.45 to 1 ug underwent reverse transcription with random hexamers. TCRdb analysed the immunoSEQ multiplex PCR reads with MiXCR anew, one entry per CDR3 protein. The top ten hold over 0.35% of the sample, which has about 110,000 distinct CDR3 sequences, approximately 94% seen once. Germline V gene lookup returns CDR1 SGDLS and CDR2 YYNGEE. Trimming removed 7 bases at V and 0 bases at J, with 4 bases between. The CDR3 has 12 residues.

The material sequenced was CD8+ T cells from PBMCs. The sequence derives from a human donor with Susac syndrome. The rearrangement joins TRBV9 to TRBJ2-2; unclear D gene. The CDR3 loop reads CASRANTGELFF. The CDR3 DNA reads TGTGCCAGCCGCGCGAACACCGGGGAGCTGTTTTTT.